This record covers a single T cell receptor beta chain. Antigen unknown. This specimen comes from a study of blood T cells in healthy people across ages. Combining a sample-barcoded 5' primer with a J-beta primer mix, a second PCR ran for roughly 7 to 11 cycles. A template-switch adaptor with 12 random nucleotides tagged each cDNA molecule. MiXCR, applied by TCRdb to the 5' RACE reads, yields one record per CDR3 protein. Of hundreds of thousands of distinct CDR3 sequences listed, approximately 52% are singletons. V lost 3 bases and J 7 bases, leaving 12 bases between the germline ends. In germline, CDR1 is LGHDT, CDR2 YNNKEL (reference sequence). The CDR3 is made up of 13 amino acids. Study-wide results and caveats: Fewer expanded clones and more diversity marked long-lived versus aged donors. Higher naive T cell percentage went strongly together with higher TCR beta diversity.

The gene calls are TRBV3-1 and TRBJ1-1; the D is unclear. This clonotype was sampled from a woman aged 80 or older in good health. The source material was blood. In nucleotides, the CDR3 is TGTGCCAGCAGCCATTTAGAGGGCAGTGAAGCTTTCTTT. It encodes CASSHLEGSEAFF.